The clone carrying this T cell receptor beta chain showed up many times. This specimen belongs to a study of T-cell reconstitution after alpha-beta-depleted transplantation in children. As it was prepared, the TCRbeta library received unique molecular identifiers. Via MiXCR, TCRdb re-called the PCR reads, giving one row per CDR3 protein. The table shows roughly 610,000 distinct CDR3 sequences, with over 9.5% occurring only once. This CDR3 has 15 residues. Germline CDR1 SGHVS, CDR2 FQNEAQ. Trimming removed 4 bases at V and 9 bases at J, with 19 bases between. Source: PBMCs from the stem cell graft donor, taken from the stem cell graft. This TCR came from a human donor who donated a stem cell graft to a child with acute myeloid leukemia. The rearrangement links TRBV7-8 to TRBJ2-1; perhaps D is TRBD1 or TRBD2 (5 bases each). The CDR3 coding sequence is TGTGCCAGCAGCTCGGGACCACCACCTGGTGGTGAGCAGTTCTTC. This gives the protein CASSSGPPPGGEQFF.